These 27 T cell receptor beta chains were sequenced from one sample in a study of early T cells in non-severe SARS-CoV-2 infection. TCRdb re-analysed the 5' RACE reads in MiXCR, keeping a single row per CDR3 protein. The sample carries some 85,000 distinct CDR3 sequences, roughly an eighth recorded once. The specimen sequenced was whole blood. These receptors all stem from an adult who was a healthcare worker with PCR-confirmed SARS-CoV-2 infection or an uninfected control (not recorded which).

This clonotype was seen a few times. The chain joins TRBV3-1 to TRBJ1-1; maybe TRBD1 (5 bases). CDR1 and CDR2 (germline): LGHDT, YNNKEL (reference sequence). With 1 base removed from V and 4 bases from J, the gap between germline ends came to 7 bases. The CDR3 sequence is 13 residues long. Written as DNA, the CDR3 is TGTGCCAGCAGCCAAGGCAGGGCCACTGAAGCTTTCTTT. Protein: CASSQGRATEAFF.

The V call is TRBV29-1, the J call TRBJ2-3; D gene uncertain. The CDR3 is 14 amino acids. Germline V gives CDR1 SQVTM, CDR2 ANQGSEA. CDR3 amino acids: CTVSLGTSTDTQYF. The CDR3, as DNA: TGCACGGTATCCCTCGGTACTAGCACAGATACGCAGTATTTT.

The CDR3 here is CASSFGTGDEAFF. CDR3 nucleotide sequence: TGTGCCAGCAGCTTCGGGACAGGGGATGAAGCTTTCTTT. The chain has TRBV7-9 and TRBJ1-1, with 10 bases identical to TRBD1. The CDR3 runs 13 residues. Germline values: CDR1 SEHNR, CDR2 FQNEAQ (reference sequence). With 3 bases clipped from V and 7 bases from J, the junction kept 2 bases outside the gene matches.

There are many counts of this clonotype. The chain uses TRBV2 and TRBJ2-5; 7 bases align to TRBD1. The CDR3 spans 14 residues. With V trimmed by 6 bases and J by 2 bases, 6 bases remained unmatched. Germline V CDR1 and CDR2: SNHLY, FYNNEI. The CDR3 reads CASRTRTGQETQYF. The CDR3 DNA follows: TGTGCCAGCAGGACAAGGACAGGACAAGAGACCCAGTACTTC.

In the case of this clonotype: The junction shows a germline mismatch at one end, possibly a read error. The chain couples TRBV18 to TRBJ2-4; 9 bases are a match to TRBD1. The CDR3 contains 14 residues. Germline V gene lookup returns CDR1 KGHSH and CDR2 LQKENI. CDR3 residues: CAGSPPGQGNIQYF. In nucleotides, the CDR3 is TGTGCCGGCTCACCCCCAGGACAGGGGAACATTCAGTACTTC.

This clonotype was observed at least ten times. The rearrangement uses TRBV6-6 and TRBJ1-6; D perhaps matches TRBD1 (6 bases). CDR1 is MNHNY and CDR2 is SVGAGI in the germline V gene (reference sequence). The CDR3 extends over 15 amino acids. Between the trimmed V and J ends, which lost 2 bases and 6 bases, there was a span of 11 bases. The CDR3 loop reads CASSYLGQSNSPLHF. CDR3 sequence (DNA): TGTGCCAGCAGTTACCTGGGACAAAGTAATTCACCCCTCCACTTT.

The J gene is TRBJ2-3, the V gene TRBV19; 8 nucleotides match TRBD1. The V segment lost 7 bases and the J segment 4 bases; nucleotides outside the gene matches: 7. Germline V gives CDR1 LNHDA, CDR2 SQIVND (reference sequence). This CDR3 is 14 amino acids long. CDR3 bases: TGTGCCAGTAACGACAGGGGAGGCCCAGATACGCAGTATTTT. It is translated as CASNDRGGPDTQYF. Full variable domain (missing parts from reference TRBV19 and TRBJ2-3): DGGITQSPKYLFRKEGQNVTLSCEQNLNHDAMYWYRQDPGQGLRLIYYSQIVNDFQKGDIAEGYSVSREKKESFPLTVTSAQKNPTAFYLCASNDRGGPDTQYFGPGTRLTVL.

Only a few counts were recorded for this clonotype. The rearrangement uses TRBV7-9 and TRBJ1-1; D not resolved. This CDR3 contains 13 residues. The germline V and J ends were trimmed by 3 bases and 0 bases, with 5 bases remaining between them. The germline V gene has CDR1 SEHNR and CDR2 FQNEAQ (reference sequence). The DNA for the CDR3 is TGTGCCAGCAGCTTGTCCCTGAACACTGAAGCTTTCTTT. It translates to CASSLSLNTEAFF.

The chain is built from TRBV7-8 and TRBJ1-1, with D possibly being TRBD1 (6 bases). Germline V gene lookup returns CDR1 SGHVS and CDR2 FQNEAQ. This CDR3 region has 13 residues. Trimming took off 2 bases at V and 8 bases at J, with 12 bases between the two ends. The CDR3, as DNA: TGTGCCAGCAGCTTAAGGTTAGGGGGAGAAGCTTTCTTT. As protein: CASSLRLGGEAFF.

This clonotype was detected only a few times. The chain links TRBV19 to TRBJ1-2; D not certain. Trimming cost V 4 bases and J 7 bases, with 10 bases left between them. This CDR3 is 12 amino acids long. CDR1 LNHDA and CDR2 SQIVND come from the germline V gene (reference sequence). The chain's CDR3 is CASSTVGSGYTF. The CDR3 DNA is TGTGCCAGTAGTACGGTAGGAAGTGGCTACACCTTC.

This clonotype was found many times. V usage is TRBV5-6 and J usage is TRBJ2-3; D gene unclear. Germline CDR1 reads SGHDT; CDR2 reads YYEEEE. This CDR3 has 13 residues. V was shortened by 4 bases and J by 4 bases, with 10 bases between the two germline ends. CDR3 protein: CASSLVSADTQYF. DNA for the CDR3: TGTGCCAGCAGCCTGGTCTCGGCAGATACGCAGTATTTT.

This clonotype was found a few times. This rearrangement joins TRBV6-5 to TRBJ1-1, with D perhaps matching TRBD1 (5 bases). The CDR3 runs 14 residues. Germline CDR1 MNHEY, CDR2 SVGAGI. V dropped 8 bases and J dropped 0 bases, with 13 bases sitting between them. CDR3 sequence: CASSDTDMNTEAFF. CDR3 sequence (DNA): TGTGCCAGCTCGGACACGGACATGAACACTGAAGCTTTCTTT.

There are many counts of this clonotype. The rearrangement joins TRBV15 to TRBJ2-7; 9 nucleotides agree with TRBD1. This CDR3 has 14 residues. From germline, CDR1 is LNHNV and CDR2 YYDKDF (reference sequence). Trimming took 4 bases from V and 6 from J; bases not matched to a gene: 7. CDR3 nucleotide sequence: TGTGCCACCAGCACCCGAACGACAGGGGGCGAGCAGTACTTC. This codes for CATSTRTTGGEQYF.

Here the CDR3 DNA reads TGCGCCAGCAGCCAAGATCGTACGACAGGGGGCGTCAACTATGGCTACACCTTC. Its translation: CASSQDRTTGGVNYGYTF. The V and J genes are TRBV4-1 and TRBJ1-2; 10 bases align to TRBD1. Looked up from germline, CDR1 is MGHRA and CDR2 is YSYEKL. The CDR3 length is 18 residues. V dropped 0 bases and J dropped 2; count of bases not matched to a gene: 9.

CDR3: CSASGLAGDNEQFF. The CDR3 DNA is TGCAGTGCTAGTGGACTAGCGGGGGACAATGAGCAGTTCTTC. The chain recombines TRBV20-1 with TRBJ2-1, with TRBD2 matching over 13 bases. V dropped 3 bases and J dropped 5; count of bases not matched to a gene: 1. CDR1 and CDR2 (germline): DFQATT, SNEGSKA (reference sequence). CDR3 length: 14 amino acids.

This clonotype was seen only a few times. CDR3 nucleotide sequence: TGTGCCAGCAGCGCCCTCTCGGGGGGCTTTGGAGAGACCCAGTACTTC. It translates to CASSALSGGFGETQYF. The chain uses TRBV9 and TRBJ2-5; D perhaps matches TRBD2 (7 bases). The CDR3 totals 16 residues. The V gene lost 3 bases and the J gene lost 4 bases, with 19 bases spanning the gap. CDR1 and CDR2 from the germline V gene are SGDLS and YYNGEE. The full variable domain, with the rest looked up from reference TRBV9 and TRBJ2-5, is DSGVTQTPKHLITATGQRVTLRCSPRSGDLSVYWYQQSLDQGLQFLIQYYNGEERAKGNILERFSAQQFPDLHSELNLSSLELGDSALYFCASSALSGGFGETQYFGPGTRLLVL.

This clonotype showed up many times. The chain has TRBV7-3 and TRBJ2-5; 13 bases align to TRBD2. The junction had 1 base not matched to a gene; V was cut back by 5 bases and J by 4 bases. CDR3 length: 14 residues. CDR1 and CDR2 (germline): SGHTA, FQGTGA. CDR3 sequence (DNA): TGTGCCAGCAGCCGGACTAGCGGGGGAGAGACCCAGTACTTC. This codes for CASSRTSGGETQYF. Using reference TRBV7-3 and TRBJ2-5 for the parts outside the CDR3, the full variable domain is GAGVSQTPSNKVTEKGKYVELRCDPISGHTALYWYRQSLGQGPEFLIYFQGTGAADDSGLPNDRFFAVRPEGSVSTLKIQRTERGDSAVYLCASSRTSGGETQYFGPGTRLLVL.

The V and J genes are TRBV27 and TRBJ2-6, with D uncertain. The CDR3 sequence is 22 residues long. The V gene's germline CDR1 is MNHEY and CDR2 SMNVEV (reference sequence). Trimming took off 1 base at V and 0 bases at J, with 25 bases between the two ends. The CDR3, as DNA: TGTGCCAGCAGTTTATATCGACACTCGGGTCCAAAACTCCCCTCTGGGGCCAACGTCCTGACTTTC. Its translation is CASSLYRHSGPKLPSGANVLTF.

This chain joins TRBV19 and TRBJ1-6, with TRBD1 matching over 7 bases. Germline loops: CDR1 LNHDA, CDR2 SQIVND (reference sequence). The J segment lost 14 bases and the V segment lost 3 bases, leaving 7 bases of the junction unmatched. This CDR3 has 13 residues. This CDR3 is CASSILGQPTLHF. As DNA, the CDR3 is TGTGCCAGTAGTATCCTGGGACAGCCCACCCTCCACTTT. The full variable domain, with the rest looked up from reference TRBV19 and TRBJ1-6, is DGGITQSPKYLFRKEGQNVTLSCEQNLNHDAMYWYRQDPGQGLRLIYYSQIVNDFQKGDIAEGYSVSREKKESFPLTVTSAQKNPTAFYLCASSILGQPTLHFGNGTRLTVT.

A few counts support this clonotype. This sequence joins TRBV14 and TRBJ2-2, with 11 bases lining up with TRBD2. There are 18 residues in the CDR3. Germline CDR1 and CDR2: SGHDN and FVKESK. V gave up 1 base and J gave up 1 base; unmatched junction bases: 5. In nucleotides, the CDR3 is TGTGCCAGCAGCCAAGGAGGACTAGCGGGCTGGAACACCGGGGAGCTGTTTTTT. This codes for CASSQGGLAGWNTGELFF.

This clonotype appeared a few times. The chain uses TRBV9 and TRBJ2-3; D ambiguous. The CDR3 has 14 residues. The V gene lost 4 bases and the J gene lost 6 bases, with 15 bases spanning the gap. From germline, CDR1 is SGDLS and CDR2 YYNGEE. Here the CDR3 reads CASSPSTYGDTQYF. The CDR3 coding sequence is TGTGCCAGCAGCCCTTCCACTTATGGGGATACGCAGTATTTT.

This clonotype occurred many times. The rearrangement links TRBV29-1 to TRBJ1-5; 11 bases are shared with TRBD1. The CDR3 totals 14 residues. Per germline, CDR1 SQVTM and CDR2 ANQGSEA. V dropped 5 bases and J dropped 5; count of bases not matched to a gene: 5. The CDR3 sequence: CSVSPGQGDQPQHF. CDR3 DNA: TGCAGCGTTAGCCCGGGACAGGGGGATCAGCCCCAGCATTTT.

This clonotype was observed a few times. The V and J genes are TRBV11-2 and TRBJ1-6; D remains unclear. This CDR3 comprises 17 residues. Germline values: CDR1 SGHAT, CDR2 FQNNGV. The ends were cut back, 3 bases at V and 9 bases at J, with 21 bases in the middle. The CDR3 sequence: CASSFSPKGGSGSPLHF. The CDR3 nucleotides read TGTGCCAGCAGCTTCAGCCCAAAGGGTGGCAGTGGTTCACCCCTCCACTTT.

This clonotype was detected many times. The V gene is TRBV2, the J gene TRBJ2-1; tentative D call: TRBD2 (6 bases). With 6 bases removed from V and 7 bases from J, the gap between germline ends came to 19 bases. Germline V gene sequence: CDR1 SNHLY, CDR2 FYNNEI. The length of the CDR3 is 15 residues. CDR3 protein: CASRVRDWMKNEQFF. CDR3 in DNA: TGTGCCAGCAGAGTAAGGGACTGGATGAAAAATGAGCAGTTCTTC. Filled out from reference TRBV2 and TRBJ2-1, the complete variable domain reads EPEVTQTPSHQVTQMGQEVILRCVPISNHLYFYWYRQILGQKVEFLVSFYNNEISEKSEIFDDQFSVERPDGSNFTLKIRSTKLEDSAMYFCASRVRDWMKNEQFFGPGTRLTVL.

This clonotype has ten or more counts. This sequence joins TRBV20-1 and TRBJ1-2; the D gene is possibly TRBD1 (6 bases). Trimming pared 3 bases from V and 5 bases from J, leaving 13 bases between. The CDR3 length is 13 residues. Per germline, CDR1 DFQATT and CDR2 SNEGSKA (reference sequence). CDR3 region: CSASRTESYGYTF. DNA of the CDR3: TGCAGTGCTAGCCGGACAGAAAGTTATGGCTACACCTTC.

There are many counts of this clonotype. The V and J genes are TRBV6-6 and TRBJ2-1; 9 bases are shared with TRBD2. Germline CDR1 is MNHNY and CDR2 is SVGAGI (reference sequence). The CDR3 covers 17 residues. The trim removed 2 bases at V and 6 bases at J, leaving 11 bases unmatched. The CDR3 DNA follows: TGTGCCAGCAGTTACGGGACTAGCCTGGCGGTGGTCAATGAGCAGTTCTTC. As protein: CASSYGTSLAVVNEQFF.

There are many counts of this clonotype. It is unclear where the CDR3 begins or ends on the DNA, so no DNA is shown, and the CDR3 is as TCRdb lists it. J is TRBJ2-3 and V is TRBV29-1; TRBD1 is the table's D call, not checked against the DNA. Germline values: CDR1 SQVTM, CDR2 ANQGSEA. A total of 12 residues make up the CDR3, ends included. The CDR3 sequence: CSVGPGIGTQFF.